These 27 T cell receptor beta chains came from one sample sequenced in a study of OX40 agonist ivuxolimab in advanced cancers. Library prep was done by the immunoSEQ multiplex PCR assay. The immuneACCESS repertoire file appears here via TCRdb, limited to in-frame rearrangements. These files lack a portion of the clones; in checked studies, under half of the deficit traces to unresolved V genes, and the cause of the others is not known. This sample is represented by about 38,000 clones; roughly 82% of them were singletons. Approximately 6.9% of the sample rests with the top ten. The sequencing here drew on CD4+ or CD8+ T cells sorted from blood, taken in a trial of the OX40 agonist ivuxolimab. These receptors came from an adult with an advanced solid tumor such as melanoma, head and neck, liver or kidney cancer.

This sequence joins TRBV6-5 and TRBJ1-6; 10 nucleotides align to TRBD1. J was trimmed by 9 bases and V by 0 bases; bases with no gene match: 5. CDR1 is MNHEY, CDR2 SVGAGI, per germline. CDR3 length: 16 amino acids. The chain's CDR3 is CASSYSRTGGSSPLHF. The CDR3 bases are TGTGCCAGCAGTTACTCGCGGACAGGGGGAAGTTCACCCCTCCACTTT.

The chain employs TRBV2 and TRBJ2-6; D is uncertain. The CDR3 runs to 14 residues. Trimming pared 5 bases from V and 0 bases from J, leaving 5 bases between. The germline CDR1 and CDR2 sequences are SNHLY and FYNNEI. The CDR3 coding sequence is TGTGCCAGCAGTTCAGACTCTGGGGCCAACGTCCTGACTTTC. Protein product: CASSSDSGANVLTF.

The chain combines TRBV27 with TRBJ2-7; 9 bases line up with TRBD1. The CDR3 sequence is 14 residues long. Germline V lookup: CDR1 MNHEY, CDR2 SMNVEV (reference sequence). With 6 bases clipped from V and 2 bases from J, the junction kept 5 bases outside the gene matches. CDR3: CASSSRTGAYEQYF. The CDR3 DNA reads as TGTGCCAGCAGCTCACGGACAGGGGCCTACGAGCAGTACTTC.

The chain has TRBV25-1 and TRBJ2-1, with a weak D call TRBD1 (6 bases). Trimming took 6 bases from V and 3 from J, leaving 15 bases between them. This CDR3 contains 15 residues. Per germline, CDR1 MGHDK and CDR2 SYGVNS. CDR3 coding DNA: TGTGCCAGCAGCGCGACCGGGACACGCTACAATGAGCAGTTCTTC. Translating gives CASSATGTRYNEQFF.

The V gene is TRBV5-1, the J gene TRBJ1-3, with D maybe TRBD1 (6 bases). Trimming pared 4 bases from V and 2 bases from J, leaving 13 bases between. Germline V gene lookup returns CDR1 SGHRS and CDR2 YFSETQ. The CDR3 is made up of 15 amino acids. The CDR3 DNA sequence: TGCGCCAGCAGCCAGGACAGAACGACTGGAAACACCATATATTTT. It translates to CASSQDRTTGNTIYF.

The chain recombines TRBV19 with TRBJ2-1; 10 nucleotides agree with TRBD2. This CDR3 spans 14 amino acids. The V and J ends lost 0 bases and 10 bases, in that order; junction bases with no gene match: 3. Per germline, CDR1 LNHDA and CDR2 SQIVND (reference sequence). The CDR3 DNA follows: TGTGCCAGTAGTATAGAGTCAGCGGGAGGGGAGCAGTTCTTC. Its translation: CASSIESAGGEQFF.

This clone was found once. V usage is TRBV7-2 and J usage is TRBJ1-2; no clear D gene. Germline loops: CDR1 SGHTA, CDR2 FQGNSA. The CDR3 totals 13 residues. Trimming cost V 1 base and J 4 bases, with 7 bases left between them. The CDR3 protein is CASSLGQTYGYTF. CDR3 coding DNA: TGTGCCAGCAGCTTAGGGCAGACCTATGGCTACACCTTC.

The rearrangement uses TRBV25-1 and TRBJ2-4, with TRBD1 identical over 12 bases. Germline lookup yields CDR1 MGHDK and CDR2 SYGVNS. This CDR3 is built from 15 residues. The J segment lost 7 bases and the V segment lost 5 bases, leaving 6 bases of the junction unmatched. The CDR3 bases are TGTGCCAGCAGTCTAGGGACAGGGGGCGCGAACATTCAGTACTTC. Translated: CASSLGTGGANIQYF.

The rearrangement links TRBV23-1 to TRBJ2-5; D might be TRBD2 (5 bases). The last part of the DNA fits TRBJ2-7 better; the J call may be wrong. TRBV23-1 is labeled an ORF, and its function is uncertain. This CDR3 comprises 14 residues. The CDR3 loop is CASSQSTGNDEQYF. The CDR3 DNA sequence: TGCGCCAGCAGTCAATCTACGGGAAACGACGAGCAGTACTTC.

V is TRBV6-6 and J is TRBJ1-1; D is uncertain. The CDR3 totals 13 residues. Per the germline V gene, CDR1 is MNHNY and CDR2 is SVGAGI (reference sequence). The V gene lost 3 bases and the J gene lost 1 base, with 6 bases spanning the gap. The CDR3 DNA reads TGTGCCAGCAGTTATTTGGGGAACACTGAAGCTTTCTTT. It yields the protein CASSYLGNTEAFF.

The chain has TRBV2 and TRBJ2-5; 9 nucleotides match TRBD1. Germline V lookup: CDR1 SNHLY, CDR2 FYNNEI. V shed 4 bases, J shed 3 bases, and the junction held 3 bases outside the gene matches. The CDR3 loop spans 14 amino acids. CDR3 DNA: TGTGCCAGCAGTGTACGACAGGGGGAAGAGACCCAGTACTTC. Its translation is CASSVRQGEETQYF.

The V gene is TRBV11-3, the J gene TRBJ2-7; perhaps TRBD1 as D (6 bases). The length of the CDR3 is 12 residues. Germline CDR1 is SGHNT and CDR2 is YENEEA. V was trimmed by 1 base and J by 6 bases, leaving 7 bases between them. CDR3 coding DNA: TGTGCCAGCAGCTTAGCAGGGGCCGAGCAGTACTTC. Amino acids: CASSLAGAEQYF.

The rearrangement joins TRBV19 to TRBJ2-2; possible D gene TRBD2, 6 bases. V lost 10 bases and J 3 bases, leaving 15 bases between the germline ends. This CDR3 region has 14 residues. Germline V CDR1 and CDR2: LNHDA, SQIVND (reference sequence). The CDR3 spells CATVGTPYTGELFF. The CDR3 DNA is TGTGCCACCGTAGGGACTCCATACACCGGGGAGCTGTTTTTT.

In this sample, this clone turned up once. DNA of the CDR3: TGTGCCAGTACCCCAGGCTTCAACTATGGCTACACCTTC. Translating gives CASTPGFNYGYTF. This chain connects TRBV19 to TRBJ1-2; no clear D gene. CDR1 and CDR2 (germline): LNHDA, SQIVND (reference sequence). This CDR3 region has 13 residues. The V and J ends lost 7 bases and 2 bases respectively, with 11 bases between them.

This clone occurred a few times. The chain is built from TRBV19 and TRBJ2-3; D gene uncertain. The CDR3 runs to 11 residues. Germline loops: CDR1 LNHDA, CDR2 SQIVND (reference sequence). Trimming left V 4 bases short and J 5 bases short, with 4 bases between. This chain's CDR3 is CASSTEDTQYF. The CDR3 DNA sequence: TGTGCCAGTAGTACCGAAGATACGCAGTATTTT.

The J gene is TRBJ1-1, the V gene TRBV27, with D perhaps TRBD1 (6 bases). Trimming took off 3 bases at V and 5 bases at J, with 10 bases between the two ends. The CDR3 spans 13 residues. The V gene's germline CDR1 is MNHEY and CDR2 SMNVEV (reference sequence). CDR3 loop: CASSFPGATEAFF. The CDR3 DNA reads TGTGCCAGCAGTTTTCCGGGGGCGACTGAAGCTTTCTTT.

A note on this clone: Other DNA sequences in the sample encode the same CDR3. The V call is TRBV19, the J call TRBJ1-1; D unclear. The CDR3 length is 14 residues. V was clipped by 1 base and J by 1 base, with 7 bases between them. Germline lookup yields CDR1 LNHDA and CDR2 SQIVND (reference sequence). The CDR3, as DNA: TGTGCCAGTAGTATAGGTGCCAGGAACACTGAAGCTTTCTTT. This encodes CASSIGARNTEAFF.

V and J are TRBV6-1 and TRBJ2-2, with D perhaps TRBD2 (6 bases). Germline-derived CDR1 and CDR2 are MNHNS and SASEGT. The CDR3 is made up of 16 amino acids. Trimming stripped 2 bases from V and 6 bases from J, with 16 bases between. Here the CDR3 DNA reads TGTGCCAGCAGTGAATGGGGGGAGACCGTCGCCGGGGAGCTGTTTTTT. It translates to CASSEWGETVAGELFF.

The chain has TRBV10-3 and TRBJ1-2; 8 bases line up with TRBD1. Germline V gene sequence: CDR1 ENHRY, CDR2 SYGVKD. The length of the CDR3 is 14 residues. Trimming cost V 2 bases and J 5 bases; bases outside gene matches: 4. The CDR3 nucleotides are TGTGCCATCAGTGAGGGCAGGGGGCAGTATGGCTACACCTTC. Protein product: CAISEGRGQYGYTF.

The chain is built from TRBV4-2 and TRBJ2-2; 10 nucleotides match TRBD2. Losses at the gene ends were 3 bases for V and 3 bases for J; bases not matched to a gene: 7. CDR1 is LGHNA and CDR2 is YNFKEQ in the germline V gene. The CDR3 loop spans 17 amino acids. The CDR3 nucleotides read TGTGCCAGCAGCCAGCAGCCGGGACTAGCGTACACCGGGGAGCTGTTTTTT. Translation: CASSQQPGLAYTGELFF.

J is TRBJ1-4 and V is TRBV6-5, with 10 bases fitting TRBD1. The CDR3 has 15 amino acids. V dropped 5 bases and J dropped 8; count of bases not matched to a gene: 8. CDR1 and CDR2 from the germline V gene are MNHEY and SVGAGI. The CDR3 DNA sequence: TGTGCCAGCAGTCCACGGACAGGGGGACGAGAAAAACTGTTTTTT. It is translated as CASSPRTGGREKLFF.

This clone appeared a single time. This chain uses TRBV5-1 with TRBJ1-5; D is possibly TRBD1 (6 bases). Per germline, CDR1 SGHRS and CDR2 YFSETQ. Between the trimmed V and J ends, which lost 0 bases and 3 bases, there was a span of 10 bases. CDR3 length: 15 amino acids. CDR3 nucleotide sequence: TGCGCCAGCAGCTTGGAGTGGGGGCCCAATCAGCCCCAGCATTTT. This sequence encodes CASSLEWGPNQPQHF. Full variable domain (outside the CDR3, taken from reference TRBV5-1 and TRBJ1-5): KAGVTQTPRYLIKTRGQQVTLSCSPISGHRSVSWYQQTPGQGLQFLFEYFSETQRNKGNFPGRFSGRQFSNSRSEMNVSTLELGDSALYLCASSLEWGPNQPQHFGDGTRLSIL.

This chain uses TRBV12-5 with TRBJ2-5; 9 nucleotides align to TRBD2. Germline trimming cut 6 bases from V and 3 bases from J; bases unmatched to any gene: 5. Germline V gives CDR1 LGHNT, CDR2 FRNRAP. The CDR3 has 14 residues. CDR3 bases: TGTGCTAGTGGCTCCATAGCGGGGGAAGAGACCCAGTACTTC. Translating it yields CASGSIAGEETQYF.

The chain joins TRBV6-1 to TRBJ1-5; 8 bases fit TRBD1. The CDR3 has 15 amino acids. Germline V CDR1 and CDR2: MNHNS, SASEGT. J was trimmed by 4 bases and V by 6 bases; bases with no gene match: 8. The CDR3 coding sequence is TGTGCCAGCAGCGGCCCGGGACAGGCTAATCAGCCCCAGCATTTT. The encoded protein is CASSGPGQANQPQHF.

The chain links TRBV11-2 to TRBJ1-2; D is undetermined. Germline V gene lookup returns CDR1 SGHAT and CDR2 FQNNGV. CDR3 length: 13 residues. Trimming cost V 0 bases and J 4 bases, with 6 bases left between them. The CDR3 nucleotides are TGTGCCAGCAGCTTAGATGGAGGCTATGGCTACACCTTC. This sequence encodes CASSLDGGYGYTF. The full variable domain, rest sourced from reference TRBV11-2 and TRBJ1-2, is EAGVAQSPRYKIIEKRQSVAFWCNPISGHATLYWYQQILGQGPKLLIQFQNNGVVDDSQLPKDRFSAERLKGVDSTLKIQPAKLEDSAVYLCASSLDGGYGYTFGSGTRLTVV.

V is TRBV4-2 and J is TRBJ2-1; D unresolved. The CDR3 runs to 14 residues. CDR1 and CDR2 (germline): LGHNA, YNFKEQ. Trimming shortened V by 0 bases and J by 1 base, and 4 bases separated the two germline ends. The CDR3 region has the DNA TGTGCCAGCAGCCAAGATCGTTCCTACAATGAGCAGTTCTTC. The encoded protein is CASSQDRSYNEQFF.

The chain has TRBV19 and TRBJ1-1; 7 positions agree with TRBD1. The CDR3 is 15 amino acids. CDR1 is LNHDA and CDR2 is SQIVND in the germline V gene (reference sequence). V lost 5 bases, J lost 6 bases, and 12 bases stayed unmatched. This chain's CDR3 is CASSVTGLRLAEAFF. The CDR3 DNA is TGTGCCAGTAGTGTGACAGGGCTAAGACTGGCTGAAGCTTTCTTT.